The source of this T cell receptor (beta chain) is a study of cytomegalovirus exposure and HLA in healthy donors. Use of 60 Vbeta and 13 Jbeta primers characterized the PCR. Here immunoSEQ multiplex PCR was the method, and the copy in TCRdb shows in-frame clones only, minus some. The table has about 90,000 clones, 80% to 90% seen once. This clone was counted only a few times. No antigen is known for it. Study results and limitations: Upon later analysis, HLA-associated TCR beta chains proved more clonally expanded than other, equally common chains. The dataset shows that most TCR sequences were rare, while some public TCRs occurred in many donors.

Germline V gene lookup returns CDR1 MGHRA and CDR2 YSYEKL. CDR3 size: 15 residues. V lost 3 bases, J lost 1 base, and 11 bases lay in between. The sequenced sample was PBMCs. The rearrangement uses TRBV4-1 and TRBJ2-3; a possible D gene is TRBD2 (6 bases). This receptor was taken from a young man in good health and CMV-seronegative. CDR3 region: CASSQEGIGTDTQYF. The CDR3 region has the DNA TGCGCCAGCAGCCAGGAGGGGATCGGCACAGATACGCAGTATTTT.